These 17 T cell receptor beta chains share one sample of origin, sequenced in a study of blood T cell repertoires in COVID-19. The assay was immunoSEQ multiplex PCR, and TCRdb's table has in-frame clones only and misses some. Of about 140,000 clones listed, around 86% are singletons. Sample: PBMCs or T cells enriched from blood (not recorded which). The receptor source for this set is a man in his 60s who had recovered from COVID-19.

The chain uses TRBV9 and TRBJ2-1; 7 bases fit TRBD2. Germline values: CDR1 SGDLS, CDR2 YYNGEE. V was clipped by 0 bases and J by 12 bases; unmatched bases: 9. The CDR3 consists of 14 residues. The CDR3 DNA reads as TGTGCCAGCAGCGTAGTGACAGAAGGGGAGGGGCAGTTCTTC. Translating gives CASSVVTEGEGQFF.

The gene calls are TRBV9 and TRBJ2-2; TRBD1 aligns across 7 bases. Germline-derived CDR1 and CDR2 are SGDLS and YYNGEE. J lost 3 bases, V lost 10 bases, and 9 bases had no gene match. The CDR3 sequence is 14 residues long. DNA for the CDR3: TGTGCCGCAACCGACAGGGCGGACACCGGGGAGCTGTTTTTT. Amino acid sequence: CAATDRADTGELFF.

V usage is TRBV29-1 and J usage is TRBJ2-5, with D unresolved. The CDR3 has 11 amino acids. V lost 1 base, J lost 13 bases, and 13 bases lay in between. Germline V CDR1 and CDR2: SQVTM, ANQGSEA. The CDR3 is CSVEGRKNLYF. CDR3 sequence (DNA): TGCAGCGTTGAAGGCAGAAAAAACCTGTACTTC.

This rearrangement joins TRBV2 to TRBJ1-6; D unresolved. The CDR3 loop spans 15 amino acids. V was clipped by 8 bases and J by 6 bases, with 17 bases between them. Per germline, CDR1 SNHLY and CDR2 FYNNEI. The CDR3 DNA is TGTGCCAGCTTCCGCTTCTGGGCACGTAATTCACCCCTCCACTTT. Translation gives CASFRFWARNSPLHF.

This sequence joins TRBV5-1 and TRBJ1-3; the D is unclear. The CDR3 runs to 14 residues. V lost 0 bases, J lost 4 bases, and 8 bases lay in between. CDR1 SGHRS and CDR2 YFSETQ come from the germline V gene. CDR3 nucleotide sequence: TGCGCCAGCAGCTTGGGAACAGAGGGAAACACCATATATTTT. It is translated as CASSLGTEGNTIYF.

The V gene is TRBV7-2, the J gene TRBJ2-1, with D tentatively TRBD1 (5 bases). Trimming cost V 1 base and J 6 bases, with 7 bases left between them. This CDR3 is 13 amino acids long. The germline gives CDR1 SGHTA, CDR2 FQGNSA. Here the CDR3 reads CASSLVGANEQFF. The CDR3, as DNA: TGTGCCAGCAGCTTAGTTGGGGCCAATGAGCAGTTCTTC.

The rearrangement links TRBV11-3 to TRBJ2-1; the match to TRBD2 covers 7 bases. V lost 3 bases, J lost 10 bases, and 9 bases stayed unmatched. This CDR3 contains 14 residues. The V gene's germline CDR1 is SGHNT and CDR2 YENEEA. In DNA form, the CDR3 reads TGTGCCAGCAGCTTGGGGGGGGAAAGCGAGGAGCAGTTCTTC. The encoded protein is CASSLGGESEEQFF. Drawing the rest from reference TRBV11-3 and TRBJ2-1, the complete variable domain is EAGVVQSPRYKIIEKKQPVAFWCNPISGHNTLYWYLQNLGQGPELLIRYENEEAVDDSQLPKDRFSAERLKGVDSTLKIQPAELGDSAVYLCASSLGGESEEQFFGPGTRLTVL.

This rearrangement joins TRBV6-5 to TRBJ2-1; TRBD2 might be the D (7 bases). The CDR3 runs 13 residues. Germline CDR1 and CDR2: MNHEY and SVGAGI. V lost 8 bases, J lost 2 bases, and 10 bases lay in between. CDR3 protein: CASRGDTYNEQFF. The CDR3 nucleotides read TGTGCCAGCCGGGGGGACACCTACAATGAGCAGTTCTTC.

The rearrangement uses TRBV27 and TRBJ1-2; D remains ambiguous. CDR3 length equals 14 residues. V lost 6 bases and J 7 bases, leaving 18 bases between the germline ends. Germline CDR1 MNHEY, CDR2 SMNVEV (reference sequence). The CDR3 sequence is CASSPIGEAVGYTF. The CDR3 DNA is TGTGCCAGCAGCCCCATTGGGGAGGCTGTTGGCTACACCTTC.

The CDR3 sequence: CASTAMRTSGSSEQFF. CDR3 nucleotides: TGTGCCAGCACCGCCATGAGGACTAGCGGGAGTAGTGAGCAGTTCTTC. The J gene is TRBJ2-1, the V gene TRBV2, with 13 nucleotides matching TRBD2. The V and J ends lost 7 bases and 9 bases, in that order; junction bases with no gene match: 12. This CDR3 has 16 residues. Germline CDR1 SNHLY, CDR2 FYNNEI.

Of note for this clone: The sample holds other DNA sequences that translate to the same CDR3. The V call is TRBV7-3, the J call TRBJ1-1; D is perhaps TRBD1 (6 bases). V shed 4 bases and J shed 4 bases, with 10 bases lying between them. The CDR3 length is 13 residues. Per germline, CDR1 SGHTA and CDR2 FQGTGA. The CDR3 region has the DNA TGTGCCAGCAGCTCACAGGGTGGCACTGAAGCTTTCTTT. It is translated as CASSSQGGTEAFF.

The chain combines TRBV24-1 with TRBJ2-1; D perhaps matches TRBD1 (6 bases). The germline V and J ends were trimmed by 4 bases and 3 bases, with 15 bases remaining between them. This CDR3 is built from 16 residues. The germline V gene has CDR1 KGHDR and CDR2 SFDVKD. CDR3 coding DNA: TGTGCCACCAGTGACTATCGACAGGCCGGCTACAATGAGCAGTTCTTC. Translated: CATSDYRQAGYNEQFF.

The rearrangement uses TRBV19 and TRBJ1-4; D gene uncertain. The germline gives CDR1 LNHDA, CDR2 SQIVND (reference sequence). V was shortened by 8 bases and J by 5 bases, with 21 bases between the two germline ends. The CDR3 sequence is 16 residues long. CDR3: CASYHLARLVNEKLFF. The CDR3 DNA follows: TGTGCCAGTTACCACTTAGCCCGGCTGGTCAATGAAAAACTGTTTTTT. The complete variable domain, with remaining parts taken from reference TRBV19 and TRBJ1-4, reads DGGITQSPKYLFRKEGQNVTLSCEQNLNHDAMYWYRQDPGQGLRLIYYSQIVNDFQKGDIAEGYSVSREKKESFPLTVTSAQKNPTAFYLCASYHLARLVNEKLFFGSGTQLSVL.

The V and J genes are TRBV11-3 and TRBJ2-7; D is ambiguous. Trimming removed 5 bases at V and 1 base at J, with 12 bases between. The germline gives CDR1 SGHNT, CDR2 YENEEA. The CDR3 covers 14 residues. The CDR3 is CASSPQPQSYEQYF. CDR3 DNA sequence: TGTGCCAGCAGCCCTCAACCTCAGTCCTACGAGCAGTACTTC.

The chain couples TRBV7-2 to TRBJ2-3; D might be TRBD1 (7 bases). Germline loops: CDR1 SGHTA, CDR2 FQGNSA. The V and J ends lost 4 bases and 1 base respectively, with 15 bases between them. The CDR3 length is 16 residues. Written as DNA, the CDR3 is TGTGCCAGCAGCTCAGGGGGGTCGAGAGGCACAGATACGCAGTATTTT. It codes for CASSSGGSRGTDTQYF.

J is TRBJ1-5 and V is TRBV19, with TRBD1 identical over 7 bases. Germline lookup yields CDR1 LNHDA and CDR2 SQIVND (reference sequence). The length of the CDR3 is 16 residues. J lost 0 bases, V lost 10 bases, and 12 bases had no gene match. The CDR3 DNA is TGTGCCACCCAAGGACAGGCTAGTTATAGCAATCAGCCCCAGCATTTT. This gives the protein CATQGQASYSNQPQHF.

The chain carries TRBV5-1 and TRBJ1-1; 11 nucleotides line up with TRBD1. The CDR3 contains 17 residues. The ends lost 3 bases at V and 1 base at J; junction bases unmatched: 8. Germline CDR1 and CDR2: SGHRS and YFSETQ. In DNA, the CDR3 is TGCGCCAGCAGCTGGACCGGGACAGGGGGAAGGAACACTGAAGCTTTCTTT. Residues: CASSWTGTGGRNTEAFF.